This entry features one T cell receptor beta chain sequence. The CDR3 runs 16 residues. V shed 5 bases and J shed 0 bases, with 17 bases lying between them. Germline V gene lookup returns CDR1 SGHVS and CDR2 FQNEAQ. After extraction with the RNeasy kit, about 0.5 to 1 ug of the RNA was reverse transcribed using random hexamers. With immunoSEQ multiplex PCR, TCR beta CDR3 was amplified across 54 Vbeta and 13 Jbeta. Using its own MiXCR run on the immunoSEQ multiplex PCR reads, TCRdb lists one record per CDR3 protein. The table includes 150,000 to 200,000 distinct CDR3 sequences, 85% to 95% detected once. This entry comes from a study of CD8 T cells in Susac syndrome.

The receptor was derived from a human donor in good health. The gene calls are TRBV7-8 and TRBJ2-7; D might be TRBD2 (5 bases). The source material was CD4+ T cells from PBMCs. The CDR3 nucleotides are TGTGCCAGCAGCCCGTCGATCGGTGGGAGCTCCTACGAGCAGTACTTC. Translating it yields CASSPSIGGSSYEQYF. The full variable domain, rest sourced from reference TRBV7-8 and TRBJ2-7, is GAGVSQSPRYKVAKRGQDVALRCDPISGHVSLFWYQQALGQGPEFLTYFQNEAQLDKSGLPSDRFFAERPEGSVSTLKIQRTQQEDSAVYLCASSPSIGGSSYEQYFGPGTRLTVT.